This TCR beta chain was identified in a study of identical twins. TCRdb re-analysed the 5' RACE reads in MiXCR, keeping a single row per CDR3 protein. The profile covers 500,000 to 600,000 distinct CDR3 sequences, with about 20% appearing a single time and around 0.91% taken by the ten largest. This clonotype was detected a few times. The V gene's germline CDR1 is SGHAT and CDR2 FQNNGV. The CDR3 totals 15 residues. Deletions cut 5 bases from V and 2 bases from J, with 16 bases between. Another study also made use of these data, one on T cells expressing NK-cell markers.

The source is a woman younger than 30 in good health. This chain joins TRBV11-2 and TRBJ2-7; tentatively, D is TRBD1 (6 bases). Source material: CD4+ T cells sorted from blood. DNA of the CDR3: TGTGCCAGCAGCCTCCAGGGGACGCGGCCCTACGAGCAGTACTTC. Protein: CASSLQGTRPYEQYF.